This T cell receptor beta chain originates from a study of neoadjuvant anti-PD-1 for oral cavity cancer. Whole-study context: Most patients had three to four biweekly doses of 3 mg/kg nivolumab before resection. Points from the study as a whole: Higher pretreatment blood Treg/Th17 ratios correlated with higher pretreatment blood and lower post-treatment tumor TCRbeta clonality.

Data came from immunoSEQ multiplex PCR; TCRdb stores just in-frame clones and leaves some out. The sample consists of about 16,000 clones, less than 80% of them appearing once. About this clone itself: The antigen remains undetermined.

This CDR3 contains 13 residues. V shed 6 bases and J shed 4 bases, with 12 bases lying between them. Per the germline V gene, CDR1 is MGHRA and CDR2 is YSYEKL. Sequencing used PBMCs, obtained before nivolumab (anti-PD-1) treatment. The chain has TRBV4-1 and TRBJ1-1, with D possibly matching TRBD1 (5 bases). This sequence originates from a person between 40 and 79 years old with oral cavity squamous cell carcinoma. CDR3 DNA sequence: TGCGCCAGCAGGAATAGGGGAGGCACTGAAGCTTTCTTT. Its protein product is CASRNRGGTEAFF.